This TCR beta chain was sequenced during a study of shared clonotypes between healthy human individuals (dated by TCRdb to 2019 to 2021). General notes on the study: The cohort included three men and a couple of women between 18 and 49 years of age. For each donor, CD4 naive and CD4 memory were each given three plates, CD8 naive was given two plates, and CD8 memory was given one plate. To estimate repertoire size and how much clonotype sharing occurs between individuals, the study deeply sequenced the blood TCR repertoires of 4 to 6 healthy adults. To increase sequencing depth and limit assay-specific biases, different laboratories used diverse techniques to prepare libraries and sequence TCR repertoires. Per donor, leukapheresis produced somewhere between about 0.9 and 9 billion PBMCs. What the study reported, not specific to this receptor: When a few donors were compared, the shared fraction of clonotypes was about 5% for naive CD4, 3% to 4% for naive CD8, 2.3% for memory CD4, and roughly 0.43% for memory CD8. Higher generation probabilities were observed for clonotypes shared by all four sorted-subset donors than for non-shared clonotypes. Naive subsets generally had larger estimated clonotype richness than memory subsets did. Sampling was restricted to blood, and TCR repertoires in tissue are likely to differ from TCR repertoires in blood. Because the study included only a small number of donors, the genetic and exposure-history diversity represented was limited. Based on pairwise subsampling, the degree of clonotype sharing among donors was expected to be affected by sequencing depth. Incomplete sequencing was indicated by rarefaction of sorted-subset datasets, despite the large sequencing depth.

As for this clone: No cognate antigen has been identified for it. Per-base quality was not reported, and no clone a single base away is much larger than it.

The junction carries 9 bases between V and J, which are trimmed by 2 bases and 8 bases respectively. The germline V gene (reference sequence) gives CDR1 as SEHNR and CDR2 as FQNEAQ. The CDR3 starts with the cysteine, ends with the phenylalanine, and has 12 residues. The DNA shown is the 36-base CDR3, in frame from base 1. TCR CDR3 regions were amplified from genomic DNA by multiplex PCR using the deep immunoSEQ assay. For each cell subset, the extracted genomic DNA was distributed evenly across all wells of several immunoSEQ 96-well plates, and each plate served as one replicate. Each replicate PCR for sorted subsets received 150 to 250 ng genomic DNA, equal to some 32,000 T cell genomes. Purified libraries were measured with a Qubit 3.0 fluorometer, size-checked on a Bioanalyzer 2100, and measured again with the KAPA Library Quantification kit. Every immunoSEQ 96-well plate was sequenced on a separate single-read 150-cycle Illumina NextSeq 550 flow cell. In the authors' own workflow: Because the immunoSEQ output held only junctional sequences and lacked quality scores, the filtering could not match the filtering applied to full-length reads. To assign V/J genes and CDR3, sequences were annotated against IMGT germline references using PyIR, a Python wrapper for IgBLAST v1.9. Reads were filtered out if the reads had weak V/J assignments (E-value above 1e-6), no CDR3, stop codons, out-of-frame junctions, or ambiguous translated residues. A V3J clonotype was defined by an identical inferred V gene, J gene, and CDR3 amino acid sequence. Percentage overlap between repertoires was computed as shared unique clonotypes divided by the size of the smaller repertoire. Repertoire richness was assessed with RTK rarefaction, the Chao1 estimator, and Recon v2.1 estimates of unobserved clonotypes. OLGA was used to compute generation probabilities for all TCRbeta clonotypes that the gDNA method yielded from a few donors. Imported from immuneACCESS, the table was reduced by TCRdb to in-frame sequences with V and J called. These copies leave out some clones; in studies compared against another copy, an unresolved V gene accounts for under half, and the cause of the remainder is not known. V and J calls and clone size are given by that table; D and trimming were obtained from the DNA. The sample records about a million clones, around 77% of which are singletons. Jointly, the top ten make up almost 0.9% of the sample.

The donors were healthy, HIV-negative adults with no recently reported acute infections or vaccinations. Every donor was a Caucasian adult living in Nashville, Tennessee, USA. Magnetic negative selection was used to enrich CD4+ T cells, after which naive cells were positively selected on CD45RA and the negative fraction became the memory subset. Blood was obtained by leukapheresis, after which PBMCs were separated by Ficoll-Histopaque density gradient centrifugation and cryopreserved in liquid nitrogen vapor phase. Analytical flow cytometry was used to check the purity and quantity of every magnetically sorted T cell population. Genomic DNA was isolated from each sorted fraction and quantified by UV absorbance on a Nanodrop 2000c.

The V gene is TRBV7-9 and the J gene is TRBJ1-2; TRBD1 could be the D gene, as 5 bases match. The receptor's source is a man between 18 and 35 years old in good health. Some clones in this sample may be carry-over from other donors' samples. The sequencing sample was made of memory CD4+ T cells from PBMCs. The meaning of the sample's cell subset or site label: CD45RA-negative fraction. The CDR3 reads CASSLKGDGYTF. In nucleotide form, the sequence is TGTGCCAGCAGCTTAAAAGGGGACGGCTACACCTTC. With all but the CDR3 taken from the reference TRBV7-9 and TRBJ1-2 genes, the full variable domain is: DTGVSQNPRHKITKRGQNVTFRCDPISEHNRLYWYRQTLGQGPEFLTYFQNEAQLEKSRLLSDRFSAERPKGSFSTLEIQRTEQGDSAMYLCASSLKGDGYTFGSGTRLTVV.